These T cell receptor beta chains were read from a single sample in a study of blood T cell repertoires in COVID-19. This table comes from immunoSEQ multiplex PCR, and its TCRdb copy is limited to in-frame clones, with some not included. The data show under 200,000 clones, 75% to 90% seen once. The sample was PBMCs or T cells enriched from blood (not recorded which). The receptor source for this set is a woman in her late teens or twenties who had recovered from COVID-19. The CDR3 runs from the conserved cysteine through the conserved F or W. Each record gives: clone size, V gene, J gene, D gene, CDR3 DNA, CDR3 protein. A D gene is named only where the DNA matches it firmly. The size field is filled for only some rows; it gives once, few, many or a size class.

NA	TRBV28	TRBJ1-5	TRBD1	TGTGCCAGCAGTCCGGGACAGGGAATCCAGCCCCAGCATTTT	CASSPGQGIQPQHF
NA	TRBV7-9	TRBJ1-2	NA	TGTGCCAGCAGCCACTTTTACGGGGATGGCTACACCTTC	CASSHFYGDGYTF
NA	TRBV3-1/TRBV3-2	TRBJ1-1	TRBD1	TGTGCCAGCAGCCAGGACAGGGCGGCCTTCAACACTGAAGCTTTCTTT	CASSQDRAAFNTEAFF
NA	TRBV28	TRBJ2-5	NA	TGTGCCACGAAATCGGGTCTCGAAACGGGGGCCCAGTACTTC	CATKSGLETGAQYF
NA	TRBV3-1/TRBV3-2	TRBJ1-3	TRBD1	TGTGCCAGCAGCCAAGGCCTGACAGGGGTCGATGCGGACACCATATATTTT	CASSQGLTGVDADTIYF
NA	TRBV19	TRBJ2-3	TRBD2	TGTGCCAGTAGTAGCTCAGCGGGAGGGCGAGATACGCAGTATTTT	CASSSSAGGRDTQYF
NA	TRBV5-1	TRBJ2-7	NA	TGCGCCAGCACCCTTGGACAGTTCTCCTACGAGCAGTACTTC	CASTLGQFSYEQYF
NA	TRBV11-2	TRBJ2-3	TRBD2	TGTGCCAGCAGCTTCTCTCCAGTAGCGGGAGGCACAGATACGCAGTATTTT	CASSFSPVAGGTDTQYF
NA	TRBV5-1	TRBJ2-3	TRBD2	TGCGCCAGCAGCTTGTTTGGACTAGCGGGAGGCACAGATACGCAGTATTTT	CASSLFGLAGGTDTQYF
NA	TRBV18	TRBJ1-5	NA	TGTGCCAGCTCGCCCCAGGGAAACAATCAGCCCCAGCATTTT	CASSPQGNNQPQHF
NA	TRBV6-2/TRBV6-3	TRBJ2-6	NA	TGTGCCAGCAGTTCTCTCTCTGGGGCCAACGTCCTGACTTTC	CASSSLSGANVLTF
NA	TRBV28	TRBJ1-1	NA	TGTGCCAGCAGTCCCCGTTGGAACACTGAAGCTTTCTTT	CASSPRWNTEAFF
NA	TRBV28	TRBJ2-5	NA	TGTGCCAGCAGTTTATCCGGGATGTTAGTCCAAGAGACCCAGTACTTC	CASSLSGMLVQETQYF
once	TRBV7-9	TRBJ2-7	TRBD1	TGTGCCAGCAGCTCAGGACAGGGGGCCTACGAGCAGTACTTC	CASSSGQGAYEQYF
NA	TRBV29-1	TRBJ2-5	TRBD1	TGCAGCGTTGTGGGGCTCGGGACAGGGGAGACCCAGTACTTC	CSVVGLGTGETQYF
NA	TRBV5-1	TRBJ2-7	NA	TGCGCCAGCAGCTGGATGACAGGTCTGGAGCAGTACTTC	CASSWMTGLEQYF
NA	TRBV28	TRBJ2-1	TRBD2	TGTGCCAGCAGTTCCTCACTAGCGGGAGATGCGGATGAGCAGTTCTTC	CASSSSLAGDADEQFF
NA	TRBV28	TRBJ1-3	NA	TGTGCCAGCACCACAGGATTCTATGGAAACACCATATATTTT	CASTTGFYGNTIYF
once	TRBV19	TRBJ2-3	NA	TGTGCCAGTAGTATTGGGCTAGCCCGCTCGTATACGCAGTATTTT	CASSIGLARSYTQYF
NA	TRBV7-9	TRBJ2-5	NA	TGTGCCAGCAGGGTGGCGGGTTCCGAGACCCAGTACTTC	CASRVAGSETQYF
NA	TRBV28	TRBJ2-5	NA	TGTGCCAGCAGCCTATGGGGGGATCCCAAAGAGACCCAGTACTTC	CASSLWGDPKETQYF
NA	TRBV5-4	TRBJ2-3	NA	TGTGCCAGCAGCTTGCCCGGAGGGGGCACAGATACGCAGTATTTT	CASSLPGGGTDTQYF
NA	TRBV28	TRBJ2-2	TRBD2	TGTGCCAGCAGTGATAGCGGGAGGGTTGCCGGGGAGCTGTTTTTT	CASSDSGRVAGELFF
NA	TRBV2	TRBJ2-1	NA	TGTGCCAGCAGTGGAGACCGGGGCGGGATTGTCAATGAGCAGTTCTTC	CASSGDRGGIVNEQFF
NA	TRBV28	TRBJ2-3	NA	TGTGCCAGCAGTTTATGGGGGACTAGCACAGATACGCAGTATTTT	CASSLWGTSTDTQYF
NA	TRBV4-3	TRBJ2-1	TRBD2	TGCGCCAGCAGCCAAGTGAGCGGGAGTACCGGTGAGCAGTTCTTC	CASSQVSGSTGEQFF
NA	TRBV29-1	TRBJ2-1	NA	TGCAGCGTTTCGGTAGATTATGAGCAGTTCTTC	CSVSVDYEQFF
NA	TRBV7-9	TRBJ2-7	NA	TGTGCCAGCAGCCCGACGGACCGGCCGGGGGAGCAGTACTTC	CASSPTDRPGEQYF
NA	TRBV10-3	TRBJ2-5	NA	TGTGCCATCAGCACAGGGGGGGCGGAGACCCAGTACTTC	CAISTGGAETQYF
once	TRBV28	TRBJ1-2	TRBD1	TGTGCCAGCAGACCCGGGACAGGGATCTATGGCTACACCTTC	CASRPGTGIYGYTF
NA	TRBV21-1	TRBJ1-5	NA	TGTGCCAGCCGAGGAGGACAGGGGGACAATCAGCCCCAGCATTTT	CASRGGQGDNQPQHF
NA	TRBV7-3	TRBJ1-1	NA	TGTGCCAGCAGTCGTACAGGGTATGGTGAAGCTTTCTTT	CASSRTGYGEAFF
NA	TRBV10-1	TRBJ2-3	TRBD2	TGCGCCAGCAGTGAGTCAAGGGGACTAGCGGGATCAGATACGCAGTATTTT	CASSESRGLAGSDTQYF
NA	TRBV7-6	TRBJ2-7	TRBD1	TGTGCCAGCAGCCCGACAGGGGCGCACCACGAGCAGTACTTC	CASSPTGAHHEQYF
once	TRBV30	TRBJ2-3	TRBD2	TGTGCCTGGAGTAAACTAGCGGGAGTCACAGATACGCAGTATTTT	CAWSKLAGVTDTQYF
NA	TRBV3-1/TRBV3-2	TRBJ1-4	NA	TGTGCCAGCAGCCAAGCTCCGATACGGGAAAAACTGTTTTTT	CASSQAPIREKLFF
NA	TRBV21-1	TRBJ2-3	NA	TGTGCCAGCAGCCCCACCCCAGGGCCCCACACAGATACGCAGTATTTT	CASSPTPGPHTDTQYF
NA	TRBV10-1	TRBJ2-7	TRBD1	TGCGCCAGCAGTGACCGCCGGGACAGTTCCTACGAGCAGTACTTC	CASSDRRDSSYEQYF
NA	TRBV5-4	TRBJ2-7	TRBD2	TGTGCCAGCATCCCACACGGGGTAGCGGGAGTATCCGAGCAGTACTTC	CASIPHGVAGVSEQYF
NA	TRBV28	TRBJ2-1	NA	TGTGCCAGCAGTTTTCCCCGGGAAAGACTCTACTACAATGAGCAGTTCTTC	CASSFPRERLYYNEQFF
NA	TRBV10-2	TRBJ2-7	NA	TGCGCGAGCGGGGCTAGCGGAGGGGGGGGGCAGTACTTC	CASGASGGGGQYF
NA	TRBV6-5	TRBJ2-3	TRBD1	TGTGCCAGCAGAACAGGGGGAGATACGCAGTATTTT	CASRTGGDTQYF
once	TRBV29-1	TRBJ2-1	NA	TGCAGCGCAAACCTCCAGGGCCATGAGCAGTTCTTC	CSANLQGHEQFF
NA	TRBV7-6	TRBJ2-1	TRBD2	TGTGCCAGCAGCTTCGAGCGGGGCTCCTACAATGAGCAGTTCTTC	CASSFERGSYNEQFF
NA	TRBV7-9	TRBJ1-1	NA	TGTGCCAGCAGCTTAGCCCCGGCGGGGCTAGCTGAAGCTTTCTTT	CASSLAPAGLAEAFF
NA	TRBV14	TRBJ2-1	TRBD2	TGTGCCAGCAGCCAAGATTTAGGGCTAGCGGGCAATGAGCAGTTCTTC	CASSQDLGLAGNEQFF
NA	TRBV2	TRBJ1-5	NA	TGTGCCAGCTGGGGGGAGGGGAGCAATCAGCCCCAGCATTTT	CASWGEGSNQPQHF
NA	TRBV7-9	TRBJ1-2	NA	TGTGCCAGCAGGGGCCGCAGGGTAGGCTACACCTTC	CASRGRRVGYTF
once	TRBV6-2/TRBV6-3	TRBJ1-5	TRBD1	TGTGCCAGCAGTGACCCTACAGGGGGCCGGGGTCAGCCCCAGCATTTT	CASSDPTGGRGQPQHF
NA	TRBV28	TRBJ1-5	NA	TGTGCCAGCAGTTTCGGGGGAATGGGCAATCAGCCCCAGCATTTT	CASSFGGMGNQPQHF
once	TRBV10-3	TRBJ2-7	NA	TGTGCCATCAGTGACCCAGGGGGGGAGCAGTACTTC	CAISDPGGEQYF
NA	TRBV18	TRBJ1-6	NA	TGTGCCAGCTCACCCAGGGCAGGCGCCGATAATTCACCCCTCCACTTT	CASSPRAGADNSPLHF
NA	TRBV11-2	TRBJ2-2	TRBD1	TGTGCCAGCAGCTCACGTCTACAGGGACAGGGAGCCACCGGGGAGCTGTTTTTT	CASSSRLQGQGATGELFF
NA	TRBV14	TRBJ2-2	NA	TGTGCCAGCAGCCCCTGGACTGTATCCACCGGGGAGCTGTTTTTT	CASSPWTVSTGELFF